This paragraph covers one T cell receptor beta chain sequence. Antigen: not known. These data originate in a study of radiation and T cells in renal cell carcinoma. Study overall: Nephrectomy followed 15 Gy stereotactic body radiation by 4 weeks. Findings and limits, study-wide: Baseline intratumoral clonotype presence is unknown without pretreatment biopsies. From baseline, blood top tumor clonotypes peaked at 2 weeks post-radiation.

Time point described: baseline pretreatment blood. Treatment reported: 15 Gy SBRT to primary tumor, nephrectomy 4 weeks later. Clear cell pathology was present in this patient's renal cell carcinoma. Per germline, CDR1 SGHAT and CDR2 FQNNGV. Between the trimmed V and J ends, which lost 1 base and 2 bases, there was a span of 6 bases. The CDR3 is 13 amino acids. The data were produced by immunoSEQ multiplex PCR, yet TCRdb's version contains in-frame clones alone and is incomplete. The sample has more than 95,000 clones, roughly 80% seen once. The sequencing used blood, collected from a patient whose treatment included radiotherapy and nephrectomy. This receptor was taken from a woman aged 55-70 years with renal cell carcinoma. This rearrangement joins TRBV11-2 to TRBJ2-7; D gene uncertain. CDR3 amino acids: CASSLGIPYEQYF. The CDR3 region has the DNA TGTGCCAGCAGCTTAGGAATCCCCTACGAGCAGTACTTC.